Each of the 20 T cell receptor beta chains below was sequenced from the same sample in a study of CD8 T cells in ankylosing spondylitis. These receptors have no known antigen. General study findings and limits: Seemingly distinctive of ankylosing spondylitis blood was a TCR beta motif formed by eight highly homologous variants.

TCRdb re-called the 5' RACE reads through MiXCR, storing one row per CDR3 protein. The sample carries about 540,000 distinct CDR3 sequences, over 9.5% recorded once. The sequenced sample consisted of blood, either unsorted or a sorted T cell fraction (not recorded which). These receptor sequences come from a male donor with ankylosing spondylitis.

The table lists this clonotype with many counts. The J gene is TRBJ2-1, the V gene TRBV20-1; D is unclear. The CDR3 covers 15 residues. Germline V gene sequence: CDR1 DFQATT, CDR2 SNEGSKA (reference sequence). V was cut by 0 bases and J by 1 base, with 10 bases left in between. Here the CDR3 reads CSARDSHVSYNEQFF. Here the CDR3 DNA reads TGCAGTGCTAGAGATTCGCACGTTTCCTACAATGAGCAGTTCTTC.

The CDR3 DNA is TGCAGTGCTCAGAGGGGGTGGGTAATTGGACTCACAGATACGCAGTATTTT. Translated, it gives CSAQRGWVIGLTDTQYF. The V gene is TRBV20-1, the J gene TRBJ2-3; weak D call: TRBD1 (6 bases). V was shortened by 5 bases and J by 2 bases, with 23 bases between the two germline ends. The germline CDR1 and CDR2 sequences are DFQATT and SNEGSKA (reference sequence). This CDR3 spans 17 amino acids.

This clonotype was detected only a few times. The chain joins TRBV28 to TRBJ2-1, with TRBD1 matching 7 bases. CDR3 length equals 13 residues. J was trimmed by 7 bases and V by 6 bases; bases with no gene match: 6. The germline gives CDR1 MDHEN, CDR2 SYDVKM. This CDR3 is CASSIIQGNEQFF. CDR3 in DNA: TGTGCCAGCAGCATCATACAGGGGAATGAGCAGTTCTTC. Full variable domain (remainder filled in from reference TRBV28 and TRBJ2-1): DVKVTQSSRYLVKRTGEKVFLECVQDMDHENMFWYRQDPGLGLRLIYFSYDVKMKEKGDIPEGYSVSREKKERFSLILESASTNQTSMYLCASSIIQGNEQFFGPGTRLTVL.

This clonotype was seen a few times. The rearrangement uses TRBV20-1 and TRBJ2-1; D tentatively fits TRBD1 or TRBD2 (5 bases each). CDR1 and CDR2 (germline): DFQATT, SNEGSKA (reference sequence). The V end was cut by 6 bases, the J end by 0 bases, with 15 bases between. CDR3 size: 15 residues. This CDR3 reads CSAPGTGSSYNEQFF. The CDR3 nucleotides read TGCAGTGCCCCCGGGACGGGCAGCTCCTACAATGAGCAGTTCTTC.

The table lists this clonotype with a few counts. The chain links TRBV29-1 to TRBJ1-1, with a weak D call TRBD1 (5 bases). Germline CDR1 and CDR2: SQVTM and ANQGSEA. V lost 6 bases, J lost 5 bases, and 13 bases lay in between. This CDR3 contains 12 residues. DNA of the CDR3: TGCAGCGTAATCCAGGGATTGACTGAAGCTTTCTTT. Protein product: CSVIQGLTEAFF.

This clonotype has a handful of counts. The chain uses TRBV7-6 and TRBJ1-2, with a weak D call TRBD1 (6 bases). V was clipped by 0 bases and J by 6 bases, with 11 bases between them. The CDR3 has 14 residues. Germline assignment: CDR1 SGHVS and CDR2 FNYEAQ. The CDR3 DNA follows: TGTGCCAGCAGCTTAGCGCCCGCAGGGGATGGCTACACCTTC. It is translated as CASSLAPAGDGYTF.

The chain carries TRBV5-1 and TRBJ1-1; tentative D call: TRBD1 (5 bases). Trimming removed 4 bases from V and 6 bases from J, with 19 bases in between. The length of the CDR3 is 15 residues. Germline CDR1 reads SGHRS; CDR2 reads YFSETQ. The CDR3 DNA reads as TGCGCCAGCAGCGCACAGACAGAGGCGGGCGCTGAAGCTTTCTTT. This codes for CASSAQTEAGAEAFF. The full variable domain, with the rest looked up from reference TRBV5-1 and TRBJ1-1, is KAGVTQTPRYLIKTRGQQVTLSCSPISGHRSVSWYQQTPGQGLQFLFEYFSETQRNKGNFPGRFSGRQFSNSRSEMNVSTLELGDSALYLCASSAQTEAGAEAFFGQGTRLTVV.

This clonotype showed up just a few times. The rearrangement links TRBV6-5 to TRBJ1-3; TRBD1 is a possible D gene (5 bases). The germline V gene has CDR1 MNHEY and CDR2 SVGAGI. The V end was cut by 4 bases, the J end by 2 bases, with 9 bases between. The length of the CDR3 is 14 residues. The CDR3 here is CASSSWGTGNTIYF. CDR3 DNA: TGTGCCAGCAGTTCGTGGGGGACTGGAAACACCATATATTTT.

This rearrangement joins TRBV14 to TRBJ2-3; TRBD1 might be the D (6 bases). Germline V gene sequence: CDR1 SGHDN, CDR2 FVKESK. Trimming shortened V by 4 bases and J by 2 bases, and 16 bases separated the two germline ends. This CDR3 has 16 amino acids. The CDR3 DNA follows: TGTGCCAGCAGCCTCCAAGGGGGATCCGACACAGATACGCAGTATTTT. It specifies CASSLQGGSDTDTQYF.

This clonotype was seen only a few times. The rearrangement links TRBV12-3 or TRBV12-4 to TRBJ1-1; the D gene is possibly TRBD1 (5 bases). This CDR3 region has 13 residues. V shed 6 bases and J shed 4 bases, with 12 bases lying between them. In DNA, the CDR3 is TGTGCCAGCAGAAGGGGTGGTGTCACTGAAGCTTTCTTT. Translating it yields CASRRGGVTEAFF.

In this sample, this clonotype turned up a few times. The rearrangement joins TRBV3-1 to TRBJ2-7, with D perhaps matching TRBD2 (5 bases). V dropped 4 bases and J dropped 6 bases, with 10 bases sitting between them. This CDR3 spans 12 amino acids. The germline V gene has CDR1 LGHDT and CDR2 YNNKEL (reference sequence). Here the CDR3 reads CASSPRAGEQYF. CDR3 DNA sequence: TGTGCCAGCAGCCCGAGGGCGGGCGAGCAGTACTTC.

This chain links TRBV19 with TRBJ2-1; the match to TRBD1 covers 7 bases. Trimming removed 9 bases from V and 5 bases from J; junction bases left unmatched: 13. Germline loops: CDR1 LNHDA, CDR2 SQIVND (reference sequence). The CDR3 spans 15 residues. CDR3 DNA: TGTGCCAGCTCCGCACGACAGGGATCGGACAATGAGCAGTTCTTC. Protein: CASSARQGSDNEQFF.

The chain employs TRBV7-2 and TRBJ2-7; TRBD2 aligns across 8 bases. CDR3 size: 13 residues. CDR1 and CDR2 (germline): SGHTA, FQGNSA. The J segment lost 6 bases and the V segment lost 5 bases, leaving 6 bases of the junction unmatched. CDR3 DNA: TGTGCCAGCAGCCGTGCGGGAGGTCCCGAGCAGTACTTC. The encoded protein is CASSRAGGPEQYF.

V is TRBV5-4 and J is TRBJ2-5, with 7 bases identical to TRBD2. CDR1 and CDR2 (germline): SGHNT, YYREEE (reference sequence). The CDR3 sequence is 14 residues long. V shed 1 base, J shed 3 bases, and the junction held 3 bases outside the gene matches. The CDR3 reads CASSLPSGKETQYF. CDR3 sequence (DNA): TGTGCCAGCAGCTTGCCTAGCGGAAAAGAGACCCAGTACTTC.

This clonotype was counted a few times. This chain connects TRBV9 to TRBJ2-1; D is perhaps TRBD1 (6 bases). V lost 1 base, J lost 6 bases, and 20 bases lay in between. Germline V gene sequence: CDR1 SGDLS, CDR2 YYNGEE. This CDR3 has 17 residues. The CDR3 region has the DNA TGTGCCAGCAGCGTATCCTTCTACAGGGATGGGGTCAATGAGCAGTTCTTC. It codes for CASSVSFYRDGVNEQFF.

This clonotype occurred a few times. The chain links TRBV7-2 to TRBJ1-1; 9 nucleotides agree with TRBD1. The V segment lost 5 bases and the J segment 1 base; nucleotides outside the gene matches: 5. CDR1 and CDR2 from the germline V gene are SGHTA and FQGNSA. The length of the CDR3 is 15 residues. The chain's CDR3 is CASSPKTGGNTEAFF. Written as DNA, the CDR3 is TGTGCCAGCAGCCCAAAGACAGGGGGGAACACTGAAGCTTTCTTT.

This rearrangement joins TRBV5-5 to TRBJ2-2; 12 bases are shared with TRBD2. The CDR3 has 15 residues. Germline V CDR1 and CDR2: SGHKS, YYEKEE (reference sequence). Trimming at V came to 4 bases and at J to 7 bases, leaving 5 bases not matched to a gene. CDR3 nucleotide sequence: TGTGCCAGCAGCCTAGCGGGAGGGCCAGTCGGGGAGCTGTTTTTT. Protein sequence: CASSLAGGPVGELFF.

This clonotype was found a few times. V usage is TRBV12-3 or TRBV12-4 and J usage is TRBJ1-4, with TRBD1 matching over 9 bases. CDR3 length: 14 residues. With 6 bases clipped from V and 7 bases from J, the junction kept 6 bases outside the gene matches. In DNA, the CDR3 is TGTGCCAGCAGGACCGGGACAGGGTCTGAAAAACTGTTTTTT. Its translation is CASRTGTGSEKLFF.

The chain is built from TRBV5-4 and TRBJ1-2, with a weak D call TRBD1 (6 bases). V lost 3 bases, J lost 2 bases, and 14 bases lay in between. This CDR3 is built from 15 residues. Germline CDR1 is SGHNT and CDR2 is YYREEE (reference sequence). The CDR3 is CASSSPGGPNYGYTF. The CDR3 bases are TGTGCCAGCAGCTCTCCCGGGGGGCCAAACTATGGCTACACCTTC.

The CDR3 protein is CASSEVPQGGTEAFF. The CDR3 DNA follows: TGTGCCAGCAGTGAGGTCCCGCAGGGTGGGACTGAAGCTTTCTTT. V gene TRBV2 combines with J gene TRBJ1-1; weak D call: TRBD1 (5 bases). The CDR3 consists of 15 residues. V shed 3 bases and J shed 5 bases, with 16 bases lying between them. Germline V gene lookup returns CDR1 SNHLY and CDR2 FYNNEI.